The 5 T cell receptor beta chains reported below all come from one sample, sequenced in a study of blood T cell repertoires in COVID-19. Clones were sequenced by immunoSEQ multiplex PCR, and TCRdb holds only the in-frame ones, with some missing. The sample yields more than 85,000 clones, roughly 92% seen once. Sequencing was performed on peripheral blood. The receptors originated from a woman in her 50s with COVID-19, enrolled during active disease.

The chain links TRBV9 to TRBJ2-3, with a possible D match to TRBD1 (6 bases). The CDR3 sequence is 13 residues long. Looked up from germline, CDR1 is SGDLS and CDR2 is YYNGEE. Between the trimmed V and J ends, which lost 4 bases and 3 bases, there was a span of 9 bases. CDR3 protein: CASSTTGTDTQYF. As DNA, the CDR3 is TGTGCCAGCAGCACCACAGGGACAGATACGCAGTATTTT.

The chain joins TRBV19 to TRBJ2-2; D perhaps matches TRBD1 (5 bases). The V gene lost 1 base and the J gene lost 1 base, with 7 bases spanning the gap. Germline-derived CDR1 and CDR2 are LNHDA and SQIVND (reference sequence). The CDR3 is 15 amino acids. The CDR3 sequence: CASSIGQLNTGELFF. The CDR3 nucleotides are TGTGCCAGTAGTATAGGACAGCTGAACACCGGGGAGCTGTTTTTT.

The chain joins TRBV5-1 to TRBJ1-3; D possibly corresponds to TRBD1 (5 bases). The V end was cut by 3 bases, the J end by 2 bases, with 21 bases between. This CDR3 region has 18 residues. Germline V CDR1 and CDR2: SGHRS, YFSETQ. CDR3 amino acids: CASSSGAAELTTGNTIYF. CDR3 sequence (DNA): TGCGCCAGCAGCTCTGGGGCGGCCGAACTAACAACTGGAAACACCATATATTTT.

This clone is a singleton in its sample. The chain employs TRBV7-8 and TRBJ2-3; TRBD2 aligns across 10 bases. Unmatched junction bases numbered 5, after V lost 1 base and J lost 4 bases. This CDR3 spans 16 amino acids. CDR1 and CDR2 from the germline V gene are SGHVS and FQNEAQ. CDR3 sequence reads: CASSLGASGGADTQYF. For the CDR3, the DNA is TGTGCCAGCAGCTTAGGGGCTAGCGGGGGAGCAGATACGCAGTATTTT. The entire variable domain, with the rest obtained from reference TRBV7-8 and TRBJ2-3, is as follows: GAGVSQSPRYKVAKRGQDVALRCDPISGHVSLFWYQQALGQGPEFLTYFQNEAQLDKSGLPSDRFFAERPEGSVSTLKIQRTQQEDSAVYLCASSLGASGGADTQYFGPGTRLTVL.

The chain uses TRBV27 and TRBJ2-7, with D possibly matching TRBD1 (6 bases). The CDR3 loop spans 14 amino acids. V lost 3 bases and J lost 2, with 11 bases in between. The germline CDR1 and CDR2 sequences are MNHEY and SMNVEV (reference sequence). Here the CDR3 reads CASSFAQGPYEQYV. CDR3 bases: TGTGCCAGCAGTTTTGCACAGGGTCCCTACGAGCAGTACGTC.